The clone carrying this TCR beta chain was detected many times. Its antigen is not known. This sample was taken from a study of identical twins. General observations from the study: Invariant cells of the MAIT and iNKT types might have partly distorted the zero-insertion analyses. Sequences that were beta out-of-frame showed weaker excess twin sharing. Cord blood beta clonotypes present at high abundance carried fewer insertions; no such pattern appeared in memory repertoires.

The length of the CDR3 is 13 residues. Trimming left V 0 bases short and J 7 bases short, with 8 bases between. Germline V lookup: CDR1 ENHRY, CDR2 SYGVKD. cDNA carried unique molecular identifiers, and a universal primer site was added by template switching. TCRdb analysed the 5' RACE reads with MiXCR anew, one entry per CDR3 protein. The table has a few hundred thousand distinct CDR3 sequences, roughly 9% seen once. The chain couples TRBV10-3 to TRBJ2-3; no clear D gene. This TCR derives from a woman between 45 and 60 years old in good health. Sequenced sample: naive T cells sorted from blood. The CDR3, as DNA: TGTGCCATCAGTGAGTCTACTACTTATACGCAGTATTTT. Protein: CAISESTTYTQYF.